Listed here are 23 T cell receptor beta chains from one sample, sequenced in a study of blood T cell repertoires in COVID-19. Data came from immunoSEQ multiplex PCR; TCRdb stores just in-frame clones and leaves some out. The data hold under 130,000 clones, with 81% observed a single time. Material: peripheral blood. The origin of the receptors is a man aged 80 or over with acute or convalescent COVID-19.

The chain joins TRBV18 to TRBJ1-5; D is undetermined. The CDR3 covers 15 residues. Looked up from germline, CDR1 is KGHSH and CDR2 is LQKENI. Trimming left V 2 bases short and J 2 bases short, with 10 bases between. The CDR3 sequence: CASSPFGEGNQPQHF. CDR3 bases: TGTGCCAGCTCACCATTCGGGGAAGGCAATCAGCCCCAGCATTTT.

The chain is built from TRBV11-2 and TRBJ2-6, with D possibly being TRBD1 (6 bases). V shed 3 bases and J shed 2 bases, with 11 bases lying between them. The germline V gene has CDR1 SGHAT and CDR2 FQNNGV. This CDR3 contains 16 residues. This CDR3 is CASSFTGRAGANVLTF. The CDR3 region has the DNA TGTGCCAGCAGCTTTACAGGGAGAGCTGGGGCCAACGTCCTGACTTTC.

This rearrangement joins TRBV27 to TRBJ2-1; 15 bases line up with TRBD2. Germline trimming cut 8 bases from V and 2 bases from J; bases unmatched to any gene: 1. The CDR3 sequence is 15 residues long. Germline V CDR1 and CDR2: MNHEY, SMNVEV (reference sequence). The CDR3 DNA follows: TGTGCCAGCGGGACTAGCGGGAGGACCTACAATGAGCAGTTCTTC. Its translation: CASGTSGRTYNEQFF.

CDR3 sequence reads: CIVRLGLADEFF. In DNA, the CDR3 is TGCATAGTCCGTCTCGGACTAGCCGACGAGTTCTTC. The V and J genes are TRBV29-1 and TRBJ2-1; 8 bases line up with TRBD2. CDR1 SQVTM and CDR2 ANQGSEA come from the germline V gene. The CDR3 spans 12 residues.

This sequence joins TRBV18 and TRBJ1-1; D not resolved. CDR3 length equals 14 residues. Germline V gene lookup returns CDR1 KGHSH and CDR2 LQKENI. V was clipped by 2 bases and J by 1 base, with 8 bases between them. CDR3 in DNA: TGTGCCAGCTCACCAATGCCTACGAACACTGAAGCTTTCTTT. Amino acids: CASSPMPTNTEAFF.

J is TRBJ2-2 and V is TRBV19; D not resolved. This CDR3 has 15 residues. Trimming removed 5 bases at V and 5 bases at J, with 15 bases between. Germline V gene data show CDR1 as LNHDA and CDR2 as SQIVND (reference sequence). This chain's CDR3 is CASSSRPPGTGELFF. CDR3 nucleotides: TGTGCCAGTAGTTCGCGGCCCCCTGGAACCGGGGAGCTGTTTTTT.

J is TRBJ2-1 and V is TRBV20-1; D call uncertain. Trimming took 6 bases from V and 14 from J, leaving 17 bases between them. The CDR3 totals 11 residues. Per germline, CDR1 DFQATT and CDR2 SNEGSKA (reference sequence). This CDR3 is CSAVSSPREFF. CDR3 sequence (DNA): TGCAGTGCAGTTTCGAGCCCCCGGGAGTTCTTC.

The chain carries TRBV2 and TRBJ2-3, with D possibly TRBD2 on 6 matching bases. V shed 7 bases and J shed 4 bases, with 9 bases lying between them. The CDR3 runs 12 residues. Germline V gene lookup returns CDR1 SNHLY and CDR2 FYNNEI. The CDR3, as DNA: TGTGCCAGCAAGGAGGGCTCAGATACGCAGTATTTT. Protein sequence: CASKEGSDTQYF.

The CDR3 DNA is TGTGCCAGCAGCTTCGGGACTAGCGGGAACTACAATGAGCAGTTCTTC. This translates into CASSFGTSGNYNEQFF. This chain connects TRBV7-8 to TRBJ2-1; TRBD2 agrees at 13 bases. V lost 3 bases to trimming and J lost 3 bases; unmatched junction nucleotides: 2. The CDR3 spans 16 residues. The V gene's germline CDR1 is SGHVS and CDR2 FQNEAQ.

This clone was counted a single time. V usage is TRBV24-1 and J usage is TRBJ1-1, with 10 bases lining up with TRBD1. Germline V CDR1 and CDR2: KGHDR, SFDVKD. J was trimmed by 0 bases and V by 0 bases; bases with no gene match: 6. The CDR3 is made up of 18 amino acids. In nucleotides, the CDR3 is TGTGCCACCAGTGATTTGGATCTGACAGGGGGCATGAACACTGAAGCTTTCTTT. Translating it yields CATSDLDLTGGMNTEAFF.

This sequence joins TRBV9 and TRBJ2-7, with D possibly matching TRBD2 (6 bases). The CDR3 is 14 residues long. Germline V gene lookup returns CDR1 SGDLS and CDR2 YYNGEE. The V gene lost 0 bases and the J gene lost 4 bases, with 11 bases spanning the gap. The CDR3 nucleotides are TGTGCCAGCAGCGTAGACGGGAGAAGTTACGAGCAGTACTTC. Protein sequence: CASSVDGRSYEQYF.

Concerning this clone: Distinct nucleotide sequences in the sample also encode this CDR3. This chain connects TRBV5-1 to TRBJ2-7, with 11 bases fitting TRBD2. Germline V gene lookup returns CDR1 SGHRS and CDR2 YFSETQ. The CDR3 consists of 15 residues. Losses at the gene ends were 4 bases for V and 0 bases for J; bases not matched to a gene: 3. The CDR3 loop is CASSLTSGSSYEQYF. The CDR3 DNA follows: TGCGCCAGCAGCCTTACTAGCGGGAGCTCCTACGAGCAGTACTTC.

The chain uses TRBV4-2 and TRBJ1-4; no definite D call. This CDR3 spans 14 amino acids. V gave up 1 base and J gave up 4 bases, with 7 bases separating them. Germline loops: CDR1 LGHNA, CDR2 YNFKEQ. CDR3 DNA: TGTGCCAGCAGCCAAGTCAATTTTAATGAAAAACTGTTTTTT. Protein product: CASSQVNFNEKLFF.

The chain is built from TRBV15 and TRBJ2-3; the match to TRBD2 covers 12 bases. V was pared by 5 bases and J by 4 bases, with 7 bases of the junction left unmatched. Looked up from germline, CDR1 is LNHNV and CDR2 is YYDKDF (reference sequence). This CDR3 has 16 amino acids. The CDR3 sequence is CATSPRLAGVSDTQYF. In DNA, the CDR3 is TGTGCCACCAGCCCTCGACTAGCGGGAGTTTCAGATACGCAGTATTTT.

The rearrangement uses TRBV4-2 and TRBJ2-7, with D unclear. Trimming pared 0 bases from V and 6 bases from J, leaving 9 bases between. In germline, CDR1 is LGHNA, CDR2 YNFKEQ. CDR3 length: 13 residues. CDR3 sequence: CASSQDNAIEQYF. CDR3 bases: TGTGCCAGCAGCCAAGATAATGCGATCGAGCAGTACTTC.

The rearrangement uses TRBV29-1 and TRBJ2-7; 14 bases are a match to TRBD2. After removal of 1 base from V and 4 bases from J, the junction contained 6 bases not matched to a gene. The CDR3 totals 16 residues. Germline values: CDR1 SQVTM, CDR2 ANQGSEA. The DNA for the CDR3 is TGCAGCGTTGAAGGACTAGCGGGAGGGCCAGCGTACGAGCAGTACTTC. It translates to CSVEGLAGGPAYEQYF.

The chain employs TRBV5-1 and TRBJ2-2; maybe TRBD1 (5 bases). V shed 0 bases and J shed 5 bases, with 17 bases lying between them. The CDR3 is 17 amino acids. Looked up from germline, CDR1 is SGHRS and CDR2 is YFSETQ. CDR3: CASSLAGAAQGTGELFF. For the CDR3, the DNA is TGCGCCAGCAGCTTGGCGGGTGCGGCCCAGGGAACCGGGGAGCTGTTTTTT.

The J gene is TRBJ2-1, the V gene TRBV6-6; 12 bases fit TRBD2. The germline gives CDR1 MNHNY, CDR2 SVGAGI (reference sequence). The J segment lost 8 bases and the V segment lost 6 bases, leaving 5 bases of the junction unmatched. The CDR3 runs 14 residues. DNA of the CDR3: TGTGCCAGCAGGGCTAGCGGGAGGGCCGATGAGCAGTTCTTC. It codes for CASRASGRADEQFF.

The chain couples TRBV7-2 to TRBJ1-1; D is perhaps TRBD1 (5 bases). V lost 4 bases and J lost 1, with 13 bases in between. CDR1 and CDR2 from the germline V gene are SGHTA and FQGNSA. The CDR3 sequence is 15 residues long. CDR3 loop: CASSSSGLRNTEAFF. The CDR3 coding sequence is TGTGCCAGCAGCTCTTCGGGACTGAGGAACACTGAAGCTTTCTTT. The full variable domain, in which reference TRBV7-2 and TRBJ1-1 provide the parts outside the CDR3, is GAGVSQSPSNKVTEKGKDVELRCDPISGHTALYWYRQSLGQGLEFLIYFQGNSAPDKSGLPSDRFSAERTGGSVSTLTIQRTQQEDSAVYLCASSSSGLRNTEAFFGQGTRLTVV.

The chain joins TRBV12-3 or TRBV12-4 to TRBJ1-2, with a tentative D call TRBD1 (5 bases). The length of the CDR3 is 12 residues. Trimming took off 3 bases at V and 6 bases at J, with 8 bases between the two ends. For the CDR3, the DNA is TGTGCCAGCAGTTTCACGACAGATGGCTACACCTTC. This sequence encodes CASSFTTDGYTF.

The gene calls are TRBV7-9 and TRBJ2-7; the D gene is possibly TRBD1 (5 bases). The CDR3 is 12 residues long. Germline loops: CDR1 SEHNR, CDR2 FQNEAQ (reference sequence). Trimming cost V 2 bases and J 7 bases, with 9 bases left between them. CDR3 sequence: CASSLSRGEQYF. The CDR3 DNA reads TGTGCCAGCAGCTTATCTAGGGGTGAGCAGTACTTC.

CDR3 sequence reads: CASSGQLNTEAFF. The CDR3 region has the DNA TGTGCCAGCAGCGGACAGCTGAACACTGAAGCTTTCTTT. This chain links TRBV2 with TRBJ1-1, with a weak D call TRBD1 (6 bases). The CDR3 length is 13 residues. The germline CDR1 and CDR2 sequences are SNHLY and FYNNEI. The V and J ends lost 6 bases and 0 bases respectively, with 8 bases between them. Supplemented by reference TRBV2 and TRBJ1-1, the full variable domain reads EPEVTQTPSHQVTQMGQEVILRCVPISNHLYFYWYRQILGQKVEFLVSFYNNEISEKSEIFDDQFSVERPDGSNFTLKIRSTKLEDSAMYFCASSGQLNTEAFFGQGTRLTVV.

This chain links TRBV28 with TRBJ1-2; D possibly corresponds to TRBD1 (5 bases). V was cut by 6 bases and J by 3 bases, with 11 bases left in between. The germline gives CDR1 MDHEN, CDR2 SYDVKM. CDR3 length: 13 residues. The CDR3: CASSQWGDYGYTF. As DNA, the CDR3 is TGTGCCAGCAGCCAATGGGGGGACTATGGCTACACCTTC.